The 27 T cell receptor beta chains in this list originate from one sample, sequenced in a study of T cells in Graves' hyperthyroidism and ophthalmopathy. Amplification of TCR beta CDR3 regions used RNA as the template. Using the HTBI primer set, a first-round RT-PCR was run on the TCR CDR3. MiXCR, run by TCRdb on the multiplex PCR reads, gives a single entry per CDR3 protein. The sample records roughly 40,000 distinct CDR3 sequences, 40% to 65% being singletons. Sequencing used blood. All receptors derive from a man between 40 and 49 years old with Graves' ophthalmopathy.

This clonotype was recorded many times. This chain connects TRBV28 to TRBJ1-2; weak D call: TRBD1 (5 bases). V dropped 10 bases and J dropped 7 bases, with 19 bases sitting between them. CDR3 length: 13 amino acids. CDR1 and CDR2 (germline): MDHEN, SYDVKM. CDR3 DNA sequence: TGTGCCACCCGGACACGTCCCGTCGGTGGCTACACCTTC. Translated, it gives CATRTRPVGGYTF.

Regarding this clonotype: It may be a read error: a sequence one base away is much more abundant. The CDR3 sequence is CARQGSRETQYF. CDR3 coding DNA: TGTGCCAGGCAGGGGTCCCGAGAGACCCAGTACTTC. This chain links TRBV28 with TRBJ2-5; weak D call: TRBD1 (6 bases). The V and J ends lost 9 bases and 4 bases respectively, with 12 bases between them. The CDR3 is 12 residues long. Germline V gene data show CDR1 as MDHEN and CDR2 as SYDVKM.

In its sample, this clonotype was seen once. The rearrangement joins TRBV7-3 to TRBJ1-1; D uncertain. The CDR3 contains 12 residues. Looked up from germline, CDR1 is SGHTA and CDR2 is FQGTGA. V was trimmed by 1 base and J by 7 bases, leaving 7 bases between them. The CDR3 here is CASSLMSVEAFF. The CDR3 DNA is TGTGCCAGCAGCTTAATGTCCGTTGAAGCTTTCTTT.

The V gene is TRBV20-1, the J gene TRBJ2-1, with D perhaps TRBD2 (5 bases). CDR3 length: 14 amino acids. The V gene's germline CDR1 is DFQATT and CDR2 SNEGSKA (reference sequence). V was cut by 3 bases and J by 4 bases, with 13 bases left in between. In DNA form, the CDR3 reads TGCAGTGCTAGCCTCAGCGGAGTTTACAATGAGCAGTTCTTC. Its translation is CSASLSGVYNEQFF.

This clonotype showed up many times. This chain links TRBV7-6 with TRBJ2-2; D possibly corresponds to TRBD1 (5 bases). There are 14 residues in the CDR3. Germline-derived CDR1 and CDR2 are SGHVS and FNYEAQ. The ends were cut back, 5 bases at V and 2 bases at J, with 9 bases in the middle. In DNA form, the CDR3 reads TGTGCCAGCAGCCGGACACCTAACACCGGGGAGCTGTTTTTT. This translates into CASSRTPNTGELFF.

This clonotype came up many times. V gene TRBV27 combines with J gene TRBJ1-2, with D maybe TRBD1 (5 bases). V lost 4 bases and J lost 7, with 10 bases in between. CDR3 length equals 12 residues. From germline, CDR1 is MNHEY and CDR2 SMNVEV (reference sequence). The chain's CDR3 is CASSSRGGGYTF. The CDR3 DNA reads as TGTGCCAGCAGTTCCCGGGGGGGTGGCTACACCTTC.

This clonotype has at least ten counts. The chain combines TRBV28 with TRBJ2-5, with D possibly matching TRBD2 (6 bases). The CDR3 loop spans 15 amino acids. Germline-derived CDR1 and CDR2 are MDHEN and SYDVKM. V lost 3 bases and J lost 7, with 18 bases in between. The CDR3 DNA is TGTGCCAGCAGTTTTAATAAGGGACTGAAGGGGACCCAGTACTTC. Translation: CASSFNKGLKGTQYF.

At least ten counts were recorded for this clonotype. The rearrangement joins TRBV7-3 to TRBJ2-3, with D possibly TRBD2 on 6 matching bases. V was pared by 2 bases and J by 3 bases, with 9 bases between. The CDR3 runs to 14 residues. Germline CDR1 reads SGHTA; CDR2 reads FQGTGA. This CDR3 reads CASSLAGTTDTQYF. CDR3 nucleotide sequence: TGTGCCAGCAGCTTAGCGGGGACGACAGATACGCAGTATTTT.

V is TRBV19 and J is TRBJ2-2; unclear D gene. Trimming cost V 5 bases and J 2 bases, with 12 bases left between them. CDR3 length: 15 amino acids. The germline gives CDR1 LNHDA, CDR2 SQIVND (reference sequence). The CDR3 DNA reads as TGTGCCAGTAGTCCCCTCCCCTTTAACACCGGGGAGCTGTTTTTT. Encoded protein: CASSPLPFNTGELFF.

The chain recombines TRBV5-8 with TRBJ2-7; TRBD2 matches 13 bases. Per germline, CDR1 SGHTS and CDR2 YDEGEE. V was pared by 4 bases and J by 5 bases, with 6 bases of the junction left unmatched. The CDR3 contains 15 residues. For the CDR3, the DNA is TGTGCCAGCAGCCCGGGGGGACTAGCGGGAAACGAGCAGTACTTC. Translated: CASSPGGLAGNEQYF.

On this clonotype: Relative to the germline gene, one junction end is altered; a read error may explain this. The V call is TRBV7-9, the J call TRBJ1-1; no firm D call. The CDR3 length is 14 residues. The V gene's germline CDR1 is SEHNR and CDR2 FQNEAQ (reference sequence). The chain's CDR3 is CASSLTAVLAEAFF. CDR3 in DNA: TGTGCCAGCAGCTTAACAGCCGTGCTCGCTGAAGCTTTCTTC.

The chain uses TRBV10-3 and TRBJ2-7; D gene unclear. The CDR3 is 14 amino acids. Germline V gene data show CDR1 as ENHRY and CDR2 as SYGVKD. V dropped 7 bases and J dropped 3 bases, with 16 bases sitting between them. CDR3 in DNA: TGTGCCATCAAGAATAGCCAAGACCTCTACGAGCAGTACTTC. It translates to CAIKNSQDLYEQYF.

This clonotype was observed many times. V gene TRBV5-6 combines with J gene TRBJ1-2, with no clear D. This CDR3 contains 13 residues. V was trimmed by 0 bases and J by 7 bases, leaving 10 bases between them. Germline V gene lookup returns CDR1 SGHDT and CDR2 YYEEEE. CDR3 sequence reads: CASSLGRVGGYTF. The CDR3 DNA sequence: TGTGCCAGCAGCTTGGGGAGGGTCGGTGGCTACACCTTC. Full variable domain (missing parts from reference TRBV5-6 and TRBJ1-2): DAGVTQSPTHLIKTRGQQVTLRCSPKSGHDTVSWYQQALGQGPQFIFQYYEEEERQRGNFPDRFSGHQFPNYSSELNVNALLLGDSALYLCASSLGRVGGYTFGSGTRLTVV.

This clonotype was recorded many times. V usage is TRBV28 and J usage is TRBJ1-4; 7 bases match TRBD1. This CDR3 has 12 amino acids. V shed 3 bases and J 13 bases; nucleotides not matched to a gene: 5. Germline V gives CDR1 MDHEN, CDR2 SYDVKM. DNA for the CDR3: TGTGCCAGCAGTTTTAGGGGGCGAATACTGTTTTTT. This translates into CASSFRGRILFF. Full variable domain (outside the CDR3, taken from reference TRBV28 and TRBJ1-4): DVKVTQSSRYLVKRTGEKVFLECVQDMDHENMFWYRQDPGLGLRLIYFSYDVKMKEKGDIPEGYSVSREKKERFSLILESASTNQTSMYLCASSFRGRILFFGSGTQLSVL.

This sequence joins TRBV29-1 and TRBJ1-1, with 9 nucleotides matching TRBD1. V trimming: 7 bases; J trimming: 5 bases; junction bases outside the gene matches: 8. This CDR3 has 13 residues. Germline CDR1 and CDR2: SQVTM and ANQGSEA. The CDR3 region has the DNA TGCAGCGCCGAAGGGACAGGGAGAACTGAAGCTTTCTTT. Its translation: CSAEGTGRTEAFF.

The chain carries TRBV7-2 and TRBJ1-6; 10 bases fit TRBD1. This CDR3 is 14 amino acids long. Germline V lookup: CDR1 SGHTA, CDR2 FQGNSA. The trim removed 5 bases at V and 8 bases at J, leaving 3 bases unmatched. The CDR3: CASSKGTGDSPLHF. Here the CDR3 DNA reads TGTGCCAGCAGCAAAGGGACAGGGGATTCACCCCTCCACTTT.

V is TRBV20-1 and J is TRBJ2-1, with D unresolved. The V end was cut by 1 base, the J end by 1 base, with 11 bases between. This CDR3 region has 15 residues. Germline CDR1 reads DFQATT; CDR2 reads SNEGSKA (reference sequence). For the CDR3, the DNA is TGCAGTGCTAGAGGCAACTTCGTATCCTACAATGAGCAGTTCTTC. Its translation: CSARGNFVSYNEQFF.

There are many counts of this clonotype. V gene TRBV9 combines with J gene TRBJ2-2, with TRBD2 matching over 16 bases. CDR1 SGDLS and CDR2 YYNGEE come from the germline V gene. CDR3 length: 19 amino acids. The J segment lost 2 bases and the V segment lost 3 bases, leaving 7 bases of the junction unmatched. CDR3 amino acids: CASSAGGLAGGINTGELFF. DNA for the CDR3: TGTGCCAGCAGCGCAGGGGGACTAGCGGGGGGGATAAACACCGGGGAGCTGTTTTTT. Looking up the rest from reference TRBV9 and TRBJ2-2 gives the full variable domain: DSGVTQTPKHLITATGQRVTLRCSPRSGDLSVYWYQQSLDQGLQFLIQYYNGEERAKGNILERFSAQQFPDLHSELNLSSLELGDSALYFCASSAGGLAGGINTGELFFGEGSRLTVL.

This clonotype has ten or more counts. The gene calls are TRBV7-3 and TRBJ2-1; TRBD1 or TRBD2 may be the D gene (7 bases each). The CDR3 is 16 residues long. Germline assignment: CDR1 SGHTA and CDR2 FQGTGA. Trimming removed 5 bases from V and 0 bases from J, with 14 bases in between. CDR3: CASSQGGTLSYNEQFF. Here the CDR3 DNA reads TGTGCCAGCAGCCAGGGGGGGACTCTCTCCTACAATGAGCAGTTCTTC.

This clonotype was counted many times. The J gene is TRBJ1-2, the V gene TRBV6-5, with D perhaps matching TRBD1 (5 bases). CDR3 length equals 13 residues. CDR1 is MNHEY and CDR2 is SVGAGI in the germline V gene. Trimming removed 3 bases at V and 3 bases at J, with 8 bases between. The CDR3 loop reads CASSYGADYGYTF. The CDR3, as DNA: TGTGCCAGCAGTTATGGGGCTGACTATGGCTACACCTTC.

This clonotype was seen many times. V gene TRBV5-1 combines with J gene TRBJ2-5; D remains ambiguous. V was clipped by 2 bases and J by 1 base, with 12 bases between them. The CDR3 has 15 amino acids. Germline V gene sequence: CDR1 SGHRS, CDR2 YFSETQ. Written as DNA, the CDR3 is TGCGCCAGCAGCTTTACAGCGACCCGCCAAGAGACCCAGTACTTC. It translates to CASSFTATRQETQYF.

This clonotype was recorded at least ten times. V gene TRBV20-1 combines with J gene TRBJ2-1; D unclear. The germline V gene encodes CDR1 DFQATT and CDR2 SNEGSKA (reference sequence). The germline V and J ends were trimmed by 2 bases and 0 bases, with 14 bases remaining between them. The CDR3 length is 16 residues. The CDR3 reads CSARNLVASSYNEQFF. The CDR3 DNA is TGCAGTGCTAGAAACCTAGTGGCGAGCTCCTACAATGAGCAGTTCTTC.

This clonotype was recorded many times. This chain connects TRBV20-1 to TRBJ1-2; D call uncertain. Trimming removed 0 bases at V and 2 bases at J, with 16 bases between. This CDR3 is built from 16 residues. CDR1 is DFQATT and CDR2 is SNEGSKA in the germline V gene (reference sequence). The CDR3 is CSARDVFSGSNYGYTF. Here the CDR3 DNA reads TGCAGTGCTAGAGATGTTTTTTCGGGATCCAACTATGGCTACACCTTC.

This clonotype was seen repeatedly, ten times or more. The rearrangement uses TRBV20-1 and TRBJ2-2, with 7 bases lining up with TRBD1. Trimming cost V 2 bases and J 0 bases; bases outside gene matches: 6. This CDR3 has 16 amino acids. Germline V gene lookup returns CDR1 DFQATT and CDR2 SNEGSKA (reference sequence). The CDR3 bases are TGCAGTGCTAGACCTGGACAGGCTGCGAACACCGGGGAGCTGTTTTTT. Its protein is CSARPGQAANTGELFF.

This clonotype came up many times. The rearrangement links TRBV2 to TRBJ2-2, with TRBD1 as a possible D gene (5 bases). The length of the CDR3 is 14 residues. V was trimmed by 4 bases and J by 2 bases, leaving 8 bases between them. The germline CDR1 and CDR2 sequences are SNHLY and FYNNEI. The CDR3 region is CASSVQANTGELFF. CDR3 in DNA: TGTGCCAGCAGTGTACAGGCAAACACCGGGGAGCTGTTTTTT.

As concerns this clonotype: A junction boundary mismatches the germline segment, possibly from a read error. DNA for the CDR3: TGTGCCTGCAGCTTGCCCGGCTCCTATAATGAGCAGTTCTTC. Translating gives CACSLPGSYNEQFF. The genes are TRBV5-4 and TRBJ2-1; D call uncertain. The CDR3 is 14 residues long. From germline, CDR1 is SGHNT and CDR2 YYREEE (reference sequence).

The rearrangement joins TRBV29-1 to TRBJ2-1; 7 nucleotides align to TRBD1. Trimming removed 8 bases from V and 4 bases from J; junction bases left unmatched: 8. The length of the CDR3 is 13 residues. Germline CDR1 is SQVTM and CDR2 is ANQGSEA. The CDR3 protein is CSSRQGQYNEQFF. CDR3 sequence (DNA): TGCAGCTCCCGACAGGGACAGTACAATGAGCAGTTCTTC.